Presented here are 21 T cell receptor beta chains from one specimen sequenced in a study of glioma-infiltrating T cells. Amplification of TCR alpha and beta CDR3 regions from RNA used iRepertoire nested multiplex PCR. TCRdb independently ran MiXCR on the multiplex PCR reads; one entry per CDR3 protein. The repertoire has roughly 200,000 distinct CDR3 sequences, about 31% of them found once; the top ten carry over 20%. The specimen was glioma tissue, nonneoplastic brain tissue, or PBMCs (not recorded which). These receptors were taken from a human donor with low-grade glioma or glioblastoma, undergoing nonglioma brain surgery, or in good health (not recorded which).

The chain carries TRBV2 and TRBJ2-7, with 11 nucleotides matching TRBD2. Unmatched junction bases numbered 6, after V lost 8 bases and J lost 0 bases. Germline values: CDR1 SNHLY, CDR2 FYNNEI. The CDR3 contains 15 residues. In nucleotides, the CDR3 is TGTGCCAGCGGGAAGACTAGCGGGAACTCCTACGAGCAGTACTTC. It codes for CASGKTSGNSYEQYF.

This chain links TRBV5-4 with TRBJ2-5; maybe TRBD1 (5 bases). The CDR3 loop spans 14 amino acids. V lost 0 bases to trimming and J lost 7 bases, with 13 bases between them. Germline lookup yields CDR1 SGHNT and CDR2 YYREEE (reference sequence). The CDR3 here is CASSLEIQEGTQYF. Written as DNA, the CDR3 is TGTGCCAGCAGCTTGGAGATACAGGAAGGGACCCAGTACTTC.

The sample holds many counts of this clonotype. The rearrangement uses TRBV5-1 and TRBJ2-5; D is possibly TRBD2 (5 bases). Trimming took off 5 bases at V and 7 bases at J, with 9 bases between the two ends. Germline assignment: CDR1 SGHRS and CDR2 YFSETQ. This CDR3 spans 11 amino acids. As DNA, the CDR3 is TGCGCCAGCAGAACTGAGGGGACCCAGTACTTC. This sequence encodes CASRTEGTQYF.

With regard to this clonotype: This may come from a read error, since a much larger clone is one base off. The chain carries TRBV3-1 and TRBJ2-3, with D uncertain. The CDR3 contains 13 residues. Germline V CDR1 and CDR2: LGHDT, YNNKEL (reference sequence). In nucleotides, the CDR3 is TGTACCAGCAGCCAAGATTATTGGGATACGCAGTATTTT. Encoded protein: CTSSQDYWDTQYF.

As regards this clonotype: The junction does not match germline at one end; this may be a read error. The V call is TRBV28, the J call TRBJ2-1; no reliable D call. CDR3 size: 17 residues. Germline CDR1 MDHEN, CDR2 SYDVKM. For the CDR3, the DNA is TGTGCCAGCAGTCCCGATAGTAGCCGACGCTCCTACAAAGAGCAGTTCTTC. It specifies CASSPDSSRRSYKEQFF.

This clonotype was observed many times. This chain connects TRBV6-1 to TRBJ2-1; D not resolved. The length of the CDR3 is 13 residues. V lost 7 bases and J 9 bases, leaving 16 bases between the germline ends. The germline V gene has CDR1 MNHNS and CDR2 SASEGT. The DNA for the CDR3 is TGTGCCAGCACCCGCGCAGTAGCCTCTGAGCAGTTCTTC. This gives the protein CASTRAVASEQFF.

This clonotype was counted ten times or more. The CDR3 spells CASSSATGEQETQYF. The CDR3 DNA reads as TGTGCCAGCAGCTCAGCAACAGGGGAACAAGAGACCCAGTACTTC. V gene TRBV7-7 combines with J gene TRBJ2-5; 7 bases agree with TRBD1. The germline V gene encodes CDR1 SSHAT and CDR2 FNYEAQ (reference sequence). The trim removed 4 bases at V and 2 bases at J, leaving 7 bases unmatched. This CDR3 spans 15 amino acids.

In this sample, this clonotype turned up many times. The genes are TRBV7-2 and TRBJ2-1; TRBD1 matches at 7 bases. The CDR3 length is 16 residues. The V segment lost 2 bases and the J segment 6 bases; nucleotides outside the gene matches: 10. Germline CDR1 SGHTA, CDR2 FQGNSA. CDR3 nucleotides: TGTGCCAGCAGCTTAAGTGTGACAGGGTATTCCAATGAGCAGTTCTTC. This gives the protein CASSLSVTGYSNEQFF.

CDR3 bases: TGTGCCATCAGTGACTCCCGGGGGGGGCATGGCTACACCTTC. Protein sequence: CAISDSRGGHGYTF. J is TRBJ1-2 and V is TRBV10-3, with D maybe TRBD1 (6 bases). The germline V gene encodes CDR1 ENHRY and CDR2 SYGVKD. Trimming left V 3 bases short and J 6 bases short, with 14 bases between. This CDR3 region has 14 residues.

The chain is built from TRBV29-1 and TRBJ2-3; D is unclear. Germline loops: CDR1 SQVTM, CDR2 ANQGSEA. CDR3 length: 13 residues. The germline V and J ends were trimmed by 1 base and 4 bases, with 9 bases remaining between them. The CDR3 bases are TGCAGCGTTGAAGGAGACTTCTCAGATACGCAGTATTTT. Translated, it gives CSVEGDFSDTQYF.

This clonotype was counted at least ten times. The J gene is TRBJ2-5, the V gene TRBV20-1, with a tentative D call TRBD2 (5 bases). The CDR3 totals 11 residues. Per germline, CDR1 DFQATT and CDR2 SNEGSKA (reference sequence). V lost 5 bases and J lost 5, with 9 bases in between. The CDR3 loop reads CSAVERETQYF. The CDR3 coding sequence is TGCAGTGCTGTGGAGCGGGAGACCCAGTACTTC.

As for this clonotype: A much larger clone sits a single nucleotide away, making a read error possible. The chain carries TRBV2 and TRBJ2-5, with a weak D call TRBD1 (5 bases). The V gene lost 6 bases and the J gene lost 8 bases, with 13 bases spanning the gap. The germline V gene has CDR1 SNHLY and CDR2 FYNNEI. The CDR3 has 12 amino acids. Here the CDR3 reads CASSTGHGTQYF. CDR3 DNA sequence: TGTGCCAGCAGCACCGGACACGGAACCCAGTACTTC.

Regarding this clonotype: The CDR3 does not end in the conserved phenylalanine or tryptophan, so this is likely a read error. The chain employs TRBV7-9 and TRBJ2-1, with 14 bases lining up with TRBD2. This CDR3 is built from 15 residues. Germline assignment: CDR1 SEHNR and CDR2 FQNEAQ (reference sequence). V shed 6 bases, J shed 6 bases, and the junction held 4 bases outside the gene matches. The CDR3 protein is CASRSGTSGSNEQFL. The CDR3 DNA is TGTGCCAGCAGATCCGGGACTAGCGGGAGCAATGAGCAGTTCCTC.

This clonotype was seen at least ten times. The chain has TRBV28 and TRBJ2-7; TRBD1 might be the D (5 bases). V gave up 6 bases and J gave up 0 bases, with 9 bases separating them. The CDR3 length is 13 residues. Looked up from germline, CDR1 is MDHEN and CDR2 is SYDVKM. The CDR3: CASRIQGSYEQYF. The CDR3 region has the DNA TGTGCCAGCAGAATTCAGGGCTCCTACGAGCAGTACTTC.

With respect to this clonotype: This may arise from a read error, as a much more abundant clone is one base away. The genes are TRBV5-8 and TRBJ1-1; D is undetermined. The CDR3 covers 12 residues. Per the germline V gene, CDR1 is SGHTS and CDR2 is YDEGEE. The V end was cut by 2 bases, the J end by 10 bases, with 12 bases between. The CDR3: CASSFARLVAFF. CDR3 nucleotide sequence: TGTGCCAGCAGCTTTGCTAGGTTGGTAGCTTTCTTT.

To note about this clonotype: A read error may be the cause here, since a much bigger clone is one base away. The CDR3 sequence is CTSSLGTGGEETQYF. The CDR3 coding sequence is TGTACCAGTAGTCTCGGGACAGGGGGCGAAGAGACCCAGTACTTC. The rearrangement joins TRBV19 to TRBJ2-5; 12 nucleotides line up with TRBD1. This CDR3 contains 15 residues. Germline V lookup: CDR1 LNHDA, CDR2 SQIVND (reference sequence).

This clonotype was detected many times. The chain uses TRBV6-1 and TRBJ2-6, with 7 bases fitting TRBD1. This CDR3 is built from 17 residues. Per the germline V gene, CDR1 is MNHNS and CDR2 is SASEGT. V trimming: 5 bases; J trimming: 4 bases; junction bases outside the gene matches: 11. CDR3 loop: CASSRDRDRSGANVLTF. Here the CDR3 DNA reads TGTGCCAGCAGTCGCGACAGGGACCGTTCAGGGGCCAACGTCCTGACTTTC.

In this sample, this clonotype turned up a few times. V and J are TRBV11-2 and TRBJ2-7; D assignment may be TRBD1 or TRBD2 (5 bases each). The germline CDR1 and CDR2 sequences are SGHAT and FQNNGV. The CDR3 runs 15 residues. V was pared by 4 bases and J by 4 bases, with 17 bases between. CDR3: CASSSGPGPSYEQYF. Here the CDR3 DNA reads TGTGCCAGCAGCTCGGGTCCGGGACCCTCTTACGAGCAGTACTTC.

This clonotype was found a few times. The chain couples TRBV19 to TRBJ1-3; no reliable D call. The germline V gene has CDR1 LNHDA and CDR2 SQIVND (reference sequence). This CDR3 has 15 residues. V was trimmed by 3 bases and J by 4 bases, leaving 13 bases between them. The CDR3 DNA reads TGTGCCAGTAGTATTCGGTCGGAGCCCGGAAACACCATATATTTT. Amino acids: CASSIRSEPGNTIYF.

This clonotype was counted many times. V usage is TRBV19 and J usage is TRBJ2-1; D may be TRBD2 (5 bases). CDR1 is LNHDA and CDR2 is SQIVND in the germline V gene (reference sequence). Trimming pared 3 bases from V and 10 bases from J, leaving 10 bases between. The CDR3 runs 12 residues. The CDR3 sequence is CASSIGGAEQFF. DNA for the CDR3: TGTGCCAGTAGTATCGGAGGAGCAGAGCAGTTCTTC.

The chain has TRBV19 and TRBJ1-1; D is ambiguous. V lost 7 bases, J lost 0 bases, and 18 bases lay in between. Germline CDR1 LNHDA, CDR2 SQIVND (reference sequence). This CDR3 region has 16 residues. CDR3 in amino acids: CASIIPSPRMNTEAFF. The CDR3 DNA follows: TGTGCCAGTATCATCCCTTCTCCCCGCATGAACACTGAAGCTTTCTTT.